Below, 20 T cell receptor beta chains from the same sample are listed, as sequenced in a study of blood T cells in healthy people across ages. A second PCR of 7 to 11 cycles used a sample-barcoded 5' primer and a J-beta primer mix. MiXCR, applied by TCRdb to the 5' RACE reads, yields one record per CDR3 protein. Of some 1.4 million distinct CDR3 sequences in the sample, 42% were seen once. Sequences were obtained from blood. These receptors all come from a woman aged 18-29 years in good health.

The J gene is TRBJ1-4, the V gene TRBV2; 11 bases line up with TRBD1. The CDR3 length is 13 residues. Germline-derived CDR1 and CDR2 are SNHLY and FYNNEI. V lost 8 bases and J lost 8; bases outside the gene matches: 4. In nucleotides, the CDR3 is TGTGCCAGCCCCGGGACAGGGGGAGAAAAACTGTTTTTT. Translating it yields CASPGTGGEKLFF.

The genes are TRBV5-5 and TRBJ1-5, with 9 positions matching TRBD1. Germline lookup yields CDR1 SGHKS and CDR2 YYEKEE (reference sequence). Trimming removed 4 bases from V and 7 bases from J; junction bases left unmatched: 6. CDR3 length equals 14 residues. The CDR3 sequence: CASSQGQGKQPQHF. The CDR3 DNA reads TGTGCCAGCAGCCAGGGACAGGGAAAACAGCCCCAGCATTTT. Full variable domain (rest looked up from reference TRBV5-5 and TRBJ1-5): DAGVTQSPTHLIKTRGQQVTLRCSPISGHKSVSWYQQVLGQGPQFIFQYYEKEERGRGNFPDRFSARQFPNYSSELNVNALLLGDSALYLCASSQGQGKQPQHFGDGTRLSIL.

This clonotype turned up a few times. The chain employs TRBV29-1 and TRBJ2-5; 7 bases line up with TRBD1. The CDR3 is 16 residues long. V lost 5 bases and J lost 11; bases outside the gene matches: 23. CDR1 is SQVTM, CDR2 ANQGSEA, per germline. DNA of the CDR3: TGCAGCGTTTCCCCCCGGCAGGGGGTATGGGACAATGAGCAGTACTTC. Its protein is CSVSPRQGVWDNEQYF.

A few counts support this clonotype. The CDR3 reads CASSFGQGMTNEQFF. In nucleotides, the CDR3 is TGCGCCAGCAGCTTCGGACAGGGGATGACCAATGAGCAGTTCTTC. The chain is built from TRBV5-1 and TRBJ2-1, with 9 bases matching TRBD1. This CDR3 contains 15 residues. CDR1 SGHRS and CDR2 YFSETQ come from the germline V gene. The J segment lost 6 bases and the V segment lost 2 bases, leaving 6 bases of the junction unmatched.

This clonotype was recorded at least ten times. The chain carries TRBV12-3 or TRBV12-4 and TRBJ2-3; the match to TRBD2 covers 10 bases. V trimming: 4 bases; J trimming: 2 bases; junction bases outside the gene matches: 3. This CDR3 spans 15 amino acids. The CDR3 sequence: CASSSSGGDTDTQYF. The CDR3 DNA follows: TGTGCCAGCAGTTCGAGCGGGGGGGACACAGATACGCAGTATTTT.

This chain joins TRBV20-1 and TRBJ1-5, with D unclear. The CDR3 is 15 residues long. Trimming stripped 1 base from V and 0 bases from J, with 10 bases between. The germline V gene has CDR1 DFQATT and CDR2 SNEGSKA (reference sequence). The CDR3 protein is CSARARVASNQPQHF. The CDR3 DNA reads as TGCAGTGCTAGAGCCCGGGTGGCTAGCAATCAGCCCCAGCATTTT.

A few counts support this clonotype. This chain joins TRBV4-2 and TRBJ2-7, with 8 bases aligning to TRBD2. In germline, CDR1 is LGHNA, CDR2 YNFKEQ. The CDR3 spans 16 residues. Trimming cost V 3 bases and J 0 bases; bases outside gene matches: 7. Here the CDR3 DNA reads TGTGCCAGCAGCCAGGATAGCGGGACCCCCTCCTACGAGCAGTACTTC. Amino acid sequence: CASSQDSGTPSYEQYF.

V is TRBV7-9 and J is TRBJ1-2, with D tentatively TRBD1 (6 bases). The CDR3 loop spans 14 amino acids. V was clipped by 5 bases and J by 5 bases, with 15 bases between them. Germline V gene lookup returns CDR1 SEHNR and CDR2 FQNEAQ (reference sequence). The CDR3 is CASSAEQGSYGYTF. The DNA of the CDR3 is TGTGCCAGCAGCGCCGAACAGGGATCATATGGCTACACCTTC.

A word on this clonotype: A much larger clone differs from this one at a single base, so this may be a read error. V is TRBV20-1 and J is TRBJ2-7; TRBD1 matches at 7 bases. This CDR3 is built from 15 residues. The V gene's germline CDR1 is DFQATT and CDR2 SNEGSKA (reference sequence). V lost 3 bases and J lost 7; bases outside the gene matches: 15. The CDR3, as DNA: TGCAGTGCTAGTAAGATGGAAGGGGGCTACAATGAGCAGTACTTC. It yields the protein CSASKMEGGYNEQYF.

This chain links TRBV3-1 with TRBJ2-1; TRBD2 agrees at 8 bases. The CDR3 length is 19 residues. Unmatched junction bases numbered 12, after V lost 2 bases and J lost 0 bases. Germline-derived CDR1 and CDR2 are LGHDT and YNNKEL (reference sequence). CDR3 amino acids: CASSQSVPAGASSYNEQFF. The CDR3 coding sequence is TGTGCCAGCAGCCAAAGTGTTCCAGCGGGGGCAAGCTCCTACAATGAGCAGTTCTTC.

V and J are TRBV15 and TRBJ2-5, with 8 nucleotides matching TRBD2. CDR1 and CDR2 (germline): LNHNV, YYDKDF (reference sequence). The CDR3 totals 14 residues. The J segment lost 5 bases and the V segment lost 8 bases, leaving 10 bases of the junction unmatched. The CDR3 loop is CATLEAGEYETQYF. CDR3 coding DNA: TGTGCCACCTTGGAAGCGGGGGAGTACGAGACCCAGTACTTC.

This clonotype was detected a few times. The CDR3 spells CSATGQPNQPQHF. CDR3 in DNA: TGCAGTGCCACCGGACAGCCTAATCAGCCCCAGCATTTT. The V call is TRBV20-1, the J call TRBJ1-5; D is perhaps TRBD1 (6 bases). This CDR3 has 13 residues. Trimming cost V 6 bases and J 4 bases, with 13 bases left between them. Germline V gives CDR1 DFQATT, CDR2 SNEGSKA (reference sequence).

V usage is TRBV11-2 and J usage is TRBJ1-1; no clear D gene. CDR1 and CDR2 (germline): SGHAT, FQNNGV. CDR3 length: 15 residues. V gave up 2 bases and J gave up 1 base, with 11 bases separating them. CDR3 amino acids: CASSLHLTGNTEAFF. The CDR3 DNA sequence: TGTGCCAGCAGCTTACACCTTACGGGGAACACTGAAGCTTTCTTT.

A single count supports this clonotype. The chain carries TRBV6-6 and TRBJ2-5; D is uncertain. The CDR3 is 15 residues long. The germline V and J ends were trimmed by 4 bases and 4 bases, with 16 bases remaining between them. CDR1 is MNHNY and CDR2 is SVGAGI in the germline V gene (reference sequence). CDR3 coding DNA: TGTGCCAGCAGTTTCCCATCAACGGGCTTAGAGACCCAGTACTTC. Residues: CASSFPSTGLETQYF.

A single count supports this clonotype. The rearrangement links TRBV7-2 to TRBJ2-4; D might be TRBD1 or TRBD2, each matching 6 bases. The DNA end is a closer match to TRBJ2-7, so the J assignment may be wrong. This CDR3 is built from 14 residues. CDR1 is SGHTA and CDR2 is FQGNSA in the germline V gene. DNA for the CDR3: TGTGCCAGCAGCCGCTCGTGGAGGGACAACGAGCAGTACTTC. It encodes CASSRSWRDNEQYF.

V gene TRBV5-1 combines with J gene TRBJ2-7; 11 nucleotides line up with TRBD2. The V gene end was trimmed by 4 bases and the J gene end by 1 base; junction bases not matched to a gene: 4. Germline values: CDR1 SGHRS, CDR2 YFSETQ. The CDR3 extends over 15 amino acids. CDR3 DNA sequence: TGCGCCAGCAGCACTAGCGGGGGCCAATCCTACGAGCAGTACTTC. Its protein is CASSTSGGQSYEQYF.

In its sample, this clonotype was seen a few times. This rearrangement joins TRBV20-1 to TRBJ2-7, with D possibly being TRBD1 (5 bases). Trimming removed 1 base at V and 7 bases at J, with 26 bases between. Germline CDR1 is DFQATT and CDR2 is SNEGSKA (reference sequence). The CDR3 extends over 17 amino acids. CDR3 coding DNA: TGCAGTGCTAGAGGTGTAGGGGAACAGGACACTAAGAGGGAGCAGTACTTC. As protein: CSARGVGEQDTKREQYF.

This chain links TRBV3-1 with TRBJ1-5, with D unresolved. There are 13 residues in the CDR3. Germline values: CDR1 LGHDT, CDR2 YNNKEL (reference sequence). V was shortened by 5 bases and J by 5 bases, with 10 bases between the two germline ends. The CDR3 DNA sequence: TGTGCCAGCAGCACCTCCGGCGATCAGCCCCAGCATTTT. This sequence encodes CASSTSGDQPQHF.

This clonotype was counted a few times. The CDR3 sequence is CASSPMTGISGANVLTF. The CDR3 nucleotides read TGTGCCAGCAGTCCCATGACAGGGATATCTGGGGCCAACGTCCTGACTTTC. The V call is TRBV27, the J call TRBJ2-6; the match to TRBD1 covers 7 bases. CDR1 is MNHEY and CDR2 is SMNVEV in the germline V gene (reference sequence). The CDR3 runs 17 residues. Trimming at V came to 5 bases and at J to 1 base, leaving 8 bases not matched to a gene.

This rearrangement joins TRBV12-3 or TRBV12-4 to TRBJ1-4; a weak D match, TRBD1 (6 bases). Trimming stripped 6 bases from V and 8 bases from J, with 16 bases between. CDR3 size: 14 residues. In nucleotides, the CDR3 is TGTGCCAGCAGCCCGACAGGCCCGCGAGAAAAACTGTTTTTT. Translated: CASSPTGPREKLFF.